This T cell receptor beta chain was documented in a study of T cell responses to AZD1222 COVID-19 vaccine. General study points: CD4 TCRs linked to vaccination spanned spike, dominating at 160-218 and 743-854. Nearly half of the spike-specific TCRs reportedly recognize variant regions that carry no mutations. Among the donors, most were white British and more were female, and clonal diversity was possibly underestimated.

TCRdb keeps only in-frame clones here, not all; method: immunoSEQ multiplex PCR. The table lists 90,000 to 120,000 clones, roughly 85% of them singletons. As concerns this clone: What it binds is unknown.

Trimming took 5 bases from V and 4 from J; bases not matched to a gene: 6. Germline V gene lookup returns CDR1 GTSNPN and CDR2 SVGIG (reference sequence). There are 13 residues in the CDR3. V is TRBV30 and J is TRBJ1-1, with TRBD1 matching 8 bases. The clonotype comes from an adult who received the AZD1222 COVID-19 vaccine. This material consisted of peripheral blood, taken 28 days after the second AZD1222 dose. The chain's CDR3 is CAWEGTGGTEAFF. The CDR3 DNA sequence: TGTGCCTGGGAAGGTACAGGGGGCACTGAAGCTTTCTTT.